This record looks at one T cell receptor beta chain sequence and its context. The sample is drawn from a study of blood T cell repertoires in COVID-19. Study as a whole: Whether acute or convalescent, the COVID-19 samples came from the United States, Italy and Spain.

The repertoire was sequenced with immunoSEQ multiplex PCR; TCRdb's copy has only in-frame clones and lacks some. The sample lists about 340,000 clones; approximately 91% were seen once. The CDR3 consists of 15 residues. V lost 1 base and J lost 4; bases outside the gene matches: 4. Germline CDR1 is SGHNT and CDR2 is YYREEE (reference sequence). Sequences were obtained from peripheral blood. The chain joins TRBV5-4 to TRBJ1-4; TRBD1 matches 7 bases. The sequence was obtained from a woman in her sixties or seventies with COVID-19, enrolled during active disease. In nucleotides, the CDR3 is TGTGCCAGCAGCTTGACCGGACAGGTTAATGAAAAACTGTTTTTT. Its protein is CASSLTGQVNEKLFF.